What follows are 14 T cell receptor beta chains derived from one specimen sequenced in a study of blood T cell repertoires in COVID-19. Profiling relied on immunoSEQ multiplex PCR, and the TCRdb table lists in-frame clones only, not all of them. The data contain about 160,000 clones, approximately 92% of them singletons. The sample was peripheral blood. These receptors came from a woman aged 50 to 60 with acute or convalescent COVID-19.

This rearrangement joins TRBV2 to TRBJ2-1, with 7 bases aligning to TRBD2. This CDR3 comprises 13 residues. V shed 9 bases and J 2 bases; nucleotides not matched to a gene: 4. CDR1 is SNHLY and CDR2 is FYNNEI in the germline V gene. CDR3 DNA: TGTGCCAGGGCTAGCGGAACCTACAATGAGCAGTTCTTC. This sequence encodes CARASGTYNEQFF.

CDR3: CASSPPGTGGFYGYTF. The CDR3 nucleotides read TGTGCCAGCTCACCCCCCGGGACAGGGGGCTTCTATGGCTACACCTTC. The chain recombines TRBV18 with TRBJ1-2, with 12 nucleotides matching TRBD1. CDR3 length: 16 residues. Germline lookup yields CDR1 KGHSH and CDR2 LQKENI. J was trimmed by 4 bases and V by 3 bases; bases with no gene match: 6. Full variable domain (rest looked up from reference TRBV18 and TRBJ1-2): NAGVMQNPRHLVRRRGQEARLRCSPMKGHSHVYWYRQLPEEGLKFMVYLQKENIIDESGMPKERFSAEFPKEGPSILRIQQVVRGDSAAYFCASSPPGTGGFYGYTFGSGTRLTVV.

This chain connects TRBV18 to TRBJ1-4, with 7 bases identical to TRBD1. There are 15 residues in the CDR3. The V gene end was trimmed by 1 base and the J gene end by 4 bases; junction bases not matched to a gene: 3. Germline lookup yields CDR1 KGHSH and CDR2 LQKENI. CDR3 in DNA: TGTGCCAGCTCACCACAGGGGGCAGTTAATGAAAAACTGTTTTTT. Amino acids: CASSPQGAVNEKLFF.

The V and J genes are TRBV27 and TRBJ1-1; 8 bases line up with TRBD1. Germline V gene sequence: CDR1 MNHEY, CDR2 SMNVEV (reference sequence). The trim removed 1 base at V and 3 bases at J, leaving 7 bases unmatched. This CDR3 has 16 residues. The CDR3 DNA is TGTGCCAGCAGTTTATACGCAGGGGGCGGTGACACTGAAGCTTTCTTT. Its translation: CASSLYAGGGDTEAFF.

This clone was counted once. The J gene is TRBJ2-1, the V gene TRBV11-2; possibly TRBD2 for D (5 bases). Trimming took off 1 base at V and 5 bases at J, with 12 bases between the two ends. Germline assignment: CDR1 SGHAT and CDR2 FQNNGV. The CDR3 length is 15 residues. The CDR3 DNA is TGTGCCAGCAGCTTAGGGGAGCGCGCGGACAATGAGCAGTTCTTC. It translates to CASSLGERADNEQFF.

The rearrangement joins TRBV4-1 to TRBJ2-7; D possibly corresponds to TRBD2 (6 bases). The CDR3 runs to 15 residues. The germline V gene encodes CDR1 MGHRA and CDR2 YSYEKL. The V end was cut by 3 bases, the J end by 2 bases, with 14 bases between. In DNA, the CDR3 is TGCGCCAGCAGCCAGGTGGGGACTGAAGCCTACGAGCAGTACTTC. Protein product: CASSQVGTEAYEQYF.

This chain links TRBV20-1 with TRBJ2-7; 8 bases map to TRBD2. This CDR3 has 15 amino acids. The J segment lost 4 bases and the V segment lost 3 bases, leaving 11 bases of the junction unmatched. In germline, CDR1 is DFQATT, CDR2 SNEGSKA (reference sequence). The CDR3 DNA reads as TGCAGTGCTAGTAGCCTCACGGGAGGGTCTTACGAGCAGTACTTC. As protein: CSASSLTGGSYEQYF.

The V and J genes are TRBV29-1 and TRBJ1-1, with D tentatively TRBD1 (5 bases). Germline V lookup: CDR1 SQVTM, CDR2 ANQGSEA. This CDR3 is built from 12 residues. V was trimmed by 5 bases and J by 4 bases, leaving 11 bases between them. Written as DNA, the CDR3 is TGCAGCGTTACAGACAGCCTCACTGAAGCTTTCTTT. This gives the protein CSVTDSLTEAFF.

The chain has TRBV10-3 and TRBJ2-1; TRBD1 aligns across 10 bases. The V gene's germline CDR1 is ENHRY and CDR2 SYGVKD. V trimming: 2 bases; J trimming: 6 bases; junction bases outside the gene matches: 10. The CDR3 is made up of 17 amino acids. CDR3 residues: CAISERDGTGVSNEQFF. The CDR3 DNA follows: TGTGCCATCAGTGAGCGAGACGGGACAGGGGTCTCCAATGAGCAGTTCTTC.

There are a few counts of this clone. CDR3 in DNA: TGTGCCAGCAGCTTCATGGGGACTAGCGGCACAGATACGCAGTATTTT. The encoded protein is CASSFMGTSGTDTQYF. V usage is TRBV5-6 and J usage is TRBJ2-3; 10 nucleotides align to TRBD2. V lost 2 bases, J lost 1 base, and 4 bases stayed unmatched. CDR1 and CDR2 (germline): SGHDT, YYEEEE. CDR3 size: 16 residues.

The rearrangement joins TRBV5-1 to TRBJ2-7, with 9 bases matching TRBD1. V shed 6 bases, J shed 1 base, and the junction held 14 bases outside the gene matches. Germline CDR1 is SGHRS and CDR2 is YFSETQ. This CDR3 comprises 17 residues. The CDR3 DNA is TGCGCCAGCAAACCCAAGGGGGGACAGGGTAGGTCCTACGAGCAGTACTTC. Encoded protein: CASKPKGGQGRSYEQYF.

V and J are TRBV28 and TRBJ1-3; 9 nucleotides agree with TRBD1. Trimming removed 5 bases from V and 5 bases from J; junction bases left unmatched: 7. Germline V lookup: CDR1 MDHEN, CDR2 SYDVKM. This CDR3 comprises 15 residues. CDR3 region: CASSPQQGARNTIYF. The DNA of the CDR3 is TGTGCCAGCAGTCCCCAACAGGGGGCTCGAAACACCATATATTTT. The variable domain in full, completed from reference TRBV28 and TRBJ1-3, reads DVKVTQSSRYLVKRTGEKVFLECVQDMDHENMFWYRQDPGLGLRLIYFSYDVKMKEKGDIPEGYSVSREKKERFSLILESASTNQTSMYLCASSPQQGARNTIYFGEGSWLTVV.

This sequence joins TRBV6-6 and TRBJ1-1; 8 bases are a match to TRBD1. The germline V gene has CDR1 MNHNY and CDR2 SVGAGI (reference sequence). J gave up 1 base and V 6 bases, and 4 bases lay outside the gene matches. This CDR3 has 14 residues. The CDR3 DNA sequence: TGTGCCAGCAGGACAGGGGCGACGAACACTGAAGCTTTCTTT. This translates into CASRTGATNTEAFF.

The chain carries TRBV6-6 and TRBJ2-7; TRBD1 aligns across 8 bases. The germline V gene has CDR1 MNHNY and CDR2 SVGAGI (reference sequence). The trim removed 4 bases at V and 5 bases at J, leaving 10 bases unmatched. This CDR3 has 15 amino acids. Here the CDR3 reads CASSSPGDRSNEQYF. In nucleotides, the CDR3 is TGTGCCAGCAGTTCCCCCGGGGACAGGAGCAACGAGCAGTACTTC.